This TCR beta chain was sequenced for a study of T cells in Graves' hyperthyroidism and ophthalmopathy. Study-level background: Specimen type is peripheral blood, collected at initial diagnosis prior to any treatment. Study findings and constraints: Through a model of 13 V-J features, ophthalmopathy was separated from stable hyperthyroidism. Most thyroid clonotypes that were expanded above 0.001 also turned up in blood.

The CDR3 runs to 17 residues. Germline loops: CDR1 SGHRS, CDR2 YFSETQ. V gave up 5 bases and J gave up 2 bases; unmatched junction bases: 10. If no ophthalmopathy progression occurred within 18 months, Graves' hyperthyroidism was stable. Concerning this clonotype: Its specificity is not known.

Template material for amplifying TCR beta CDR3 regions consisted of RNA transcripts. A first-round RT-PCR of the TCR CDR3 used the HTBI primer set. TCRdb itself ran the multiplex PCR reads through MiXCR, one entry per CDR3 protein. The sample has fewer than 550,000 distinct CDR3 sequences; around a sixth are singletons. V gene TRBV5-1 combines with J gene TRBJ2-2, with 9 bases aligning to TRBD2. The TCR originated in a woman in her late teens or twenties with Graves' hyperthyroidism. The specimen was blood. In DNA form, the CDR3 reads TGCGCCAGCAGAGAGGCTAGCGGGGCCCTAAACACCGGGGAGCTGTTTTTT. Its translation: CASREASGALNTGELFF.